This T cell receptor beta chain is drawn from a study of T cells in Graves' hyperthyroidism and ophthalmopathy. Amplification yielded TCR beta CDR3 regions, with RNA transcripts as the source. TCR CDR3 underwent first-round RT-PCR with the HTBI primer set. TCRdb re-called the multiplex PCR reads with MiXCR, one entry per CDR3 protein. The sample yields over 500,000 distinct CDR3 sequences, about 16% seen once. The sample holds a few counts of this clonotype. V lost 0 bases and J lost 7; bases outside the gene matches: 14. Germline values: CDR1 MNHEY, CDR2 SVGAGI. CDR3 length: 17 residues. The source is a woman aged 25 to 45 with Graves' ophthalmopathy. The V gene is TRBV6-5, the J gene TRBJ2-7; 8 bases are shared with TRBD1. The sample consisted of blood. CDR3 bases: TGTGCCAGCAGTTACTCTCTCCGACAGGGGCAAACAGGGGAGCAGTACTTC. Its protein is CASSYSLRQGQTGEQYF.